The 23 T cell receptor beta chains listed next were all sequenced from one sample in a study of blood T cells in healthy people across ages. Alongside a J-beta primer mix, a sample-barcoded 5' primer served in a second PCR lasting 7 to 11 cycles. TCRdb ran MiXCR on the 5' RACE reads and lists one entry per CDR3 protein. The repertoire holds roughly 2 million distinct CDR3 sequences, with just under 50% as singletons. The sample comprised blood. The receptors shown here come from a woman in her 40s in good health.

This clonotype was recorded only once. The gene calls are TRBV4-2 and TRBJ2-5; 10 nucleotides line up with TRBD2. CDR3 size: 21 residues. CDR1 and CDR2 (germline): LGHNA, YNFKEQ. Trimming removed 4 bases from V and 5 bases from J; junction bases left unmatched: 25. DNA of the CDR3: TGTGCCAGCAGCCGAGAAGGTTGGGCTAGGGGGCGACTAGCGGGCGGGGAGACCCAGTACTTC. It encodes CASSREGWARGRLAGGETQYF.

This chain joins TRBV20-1 and TRBJ1-5; a possible D gene is TRBD1 (5 bases). V shed 2 bases and J shed 0 bases, with 11 bases lying between them. Per germline, CDR1 DFQATT and CDR2 SNEGSKA (reference sequence). The CDR3 runs to 15 residues. As DNA, the CDR3 is TGCAGTGCTAGATTGGGGACTAATAGCAATCAGCCCCAGCATTTT. This encodes CSARLGTNSNQPQHF.

The table lists this clonotype with a few counts. The chain couples TRBV6-5 to TRBJ1-2, with D possibly being TRBD1 (6 bases). Germline-derived CDR1 and CDR2 are MNHEY and SVGAGI. V lost 6 bases and J lost 4, with 12 bases in between. The CDR3 length is 13 residues. CDR3 amino acids: CASRPGQSYGYTF. In DNA, the CDR3 is TGTGCCAGCAGACCAGGACAGAGCTATGGCTACACCTTC.

In the case of this clonotype: No DNA is shown, since the ends of the CDR3 on it are uncertain; the CDR3 is the one TCRdb lists. The rearrangement joins TRBV5-8 to TRBJ1-2; the table gives TRBD1 as D, unverified against the DNA. Germline loops: CDR1 SGHTS, CDR2 YDEGEE. The CDR3 adds up to 13 amino acids, both ends counted. The CDR3 loop reads CARAEGDDYGCTF.

The CDR3 protein is CASRQDLSYEQYF. Written as DNA, the CDR3 is TGTGCCAGCAGACAGGATCTTTCCTACGAGCAGTACTTC. The chain links TRBV27 to TRBJ2-7; possibly TRBD1 for D (5 bases). CDR3 length: 13 residues. CDR1 MNHEY and CDR2 SMNVEV come from the germline V gene (reference sequence). Trimming took off 6 bases at V and 1 base at J, with 10 bases between the two ends.

This chain joins TRBV2 and TRBJ2-1; tentative D call: TRBD2 (5 bases). Germline V lookup: CDR1 SNHLY, CDR2 FYNNEI. CDR3 size: 13 residues. V was shortened by 7 bases and J by 3 bases, with 10 bases between the two germline ends. This CDR3 is CASMAGGYNEQFF. The CDR3, as DNA: TGTGCCAGCATGGCCGGAGGCTACAATGAGCAGTTCTTC.

This rearrangement joins TRBV6-5 to TRBJ2-7; D is uncertain. The J call is in doubt because the DNA end fits TRBJ2-5 better. CDR1 is MNHEY and CDR2 is SVGAGI in the germline V gene. This CDR3 region has 15 residues. The CDR3 loop reads CASSLDWIRIETQYF. In nucleotides, the CDR3 is TGTGCCAGCAGTCTAGATTGGATACGGATAGAGACCCAGTACTTC.

The chain employs TRBV7-2 and TRBJ2-5; 8 bases agree with TRBD2. The CDR3 sequence is 15 residues long. Germline trimming cut 4 bases from V and 3 bases from J; bases unmatched to any gene: 7. Germline loops: CDR1 SGHTA, CDR2 FQGNSA. Here the CDR3 reads CASSSMGRGEETQYF. DNA for the CDR3: TGTGCCAGCAGCTCTATGGGGCGGGGGGAAGAGACCCAGTACTTC.

This clonotype came up a few times. This rearrangement joins TRBV6-5 to TRBJ2-5; D is undetermined. The CDR3 totals 18 residues. Germline V gives CDR1 MNHEY, CDR2 SVGAGI. With 0 bases removed from V and 7 bases from J, the gap between germline ends came to 24 bases. CDR3 loop: CASSYSILWSGERGTQYF. The DNA for the CDR3 is TGTGCCAGCAGTTACTCGATATTGTGGTCAGGAGAACGAGGGACCCAGTACTTC.

This clonotype was seen more than once but under ten times. The chain uses TRBV3-1 and TRBJ2-5; D is unresolved. Germline V gives CDR1 LGHDT, CDR2 YNNKEL (reference sequence). The CDR3 has 14 residues. The V and J ends lost 0 bases and 3 bases respectively, with 8 bases between them. CDR3 nucleotides: TGTGCCAGCAGCCAAGATCAGCTAGAAGAGACCCAGTACTTC. Protein product: CASSQDQLEETQYF.

The chain combines TRBV25-1 with TRBJ1-4; 7 positions match TRBD1. With V trimmed by 3 bases and J by 0 bases, 7 bases remained unmatched. Germline V gives CDR1 MGHDK, CDR2 SYGVNS. The CDR3 contains 17 residues. CDR3: CASSDRGQGATNEKLFF. CDR3 sequence (DNA): TGTGCCAGCAGTGATAGAGGCCAGGGGGCAACTAATGAAAAACTGTTTTTT.

This clonotype showed up just once. This chain joins TRBV5-6 and TRBJ1-2; 8 positions match TRBD1. The CDR3 covers 15 residues. CDR1 and CDR2 from the germline V gene are SGHDT and YYEEEE. The V gene end was trimmed by 5 bases and the J gene end by 8 bases; junction bases not matched to a gene: 14. The CDR3 reads CASSDRGTYEAGYTF. Written as DNA, the CDR3 is TGTGCCAGCAGTGACAGGGGAACCTACGAGGCCGGCTACACCTTC.

The chain links TRBV6-2 or TRBV6-3 to TRBJ2-5; D is uncertain. Trimming took off 2 bases at V and 2 bases at J, with 12 bases between the two ends. The CDR3 length is 15 residues. In germline, CDR1 is MNHEY, CDR2 SVGEGT. CDR3 sequence: CASSYRPEQQETQYF. The CDR3 DNA reads TGTGCCAGCAGTTACCGTCCCGAACAGCAAGAGACCCAGTACTTC.

This clonotype was picked up many times. The rearrangement links TRBV28 to TRBJ2-5; 12 bases line up with TRBD2. The V segment lost 4 bases and the J segment 7 bases; nucleotides outside the gene matches: 10. Germline assignment: CDR1 MDHEN and CDR2 SYDVKM. This CDR3 spans 16 amino acids. CDR3 sequence reads: CASSSPSSGRARTQYF. CDR3 DNA: TGTGCCAGCAGTTCCCCCTCTAGCGGGAGGGCCCGGACCCAGTACTTC. Complete variable domain (other parts from reference TRBV28 and TRBJ2-5): DVKVTQSSRYLVKRTGEKVFLECVQDMDHENMFWYRQDPGLGLRLIYFSYDVKMKEKGDIPEGYSVSREKKERFSLILESASTNQTSMYLCASSSPSSGRARTQYFGPGTRLLVL.

This rearrangement joins TRBV6-2 or TRBV6-3 to TRBJ1-5, with D uncertain. There are 14 residues in the CDR3. Trimming removed 2 bases from V and 11 bases from J, with 16 bases in between. Looked up from germline, CDR1 is MNHEY and CDR2 is SVGEGT. Written as DNA, the CDR3 is TGTGCCAGCAGTTACCCGACGGGGTCGGGAGCCCAGCATTTT. It specifies CASSYPTGSGAQHF.

V and J are TRBV20-1 and TRBJ2-4, with TRBD1 identical over 8 bases. V lost 3 bases, J lost 0 bases, and 16 bases stayed unmatched. CDR3 length: 19 amino acids. In germline, CDR1 is DFQATT, CDR2 SNEGSKA (reference sequence). For the CDR3, the DNA is TGCAGTGCTAGTGCTGGACAGGGAGGAAGGTCACTAGCCAAAAACATTCAGTACTTC. As protein: CSASAGQGGRSLAKNIQYF.

The chain links TRBV6-6 to TRBJ2-1, with a possible D match to TRBD2 (6 bases). The CDR3 has 16 amino acids. Germline V gene sequence: CDR1 MNHNY, CDR2 SVGAGI (reference sequence). V was shortened by 0 bases and J by 7 bases, with 16 bases between the two germline ends. DNA for the CDR3: TGTGCCAGCAGTTACTCGAGCGGACTAAAAGGGAATGAGCAGTTCTTC. Protein product: CASSYSSGLKGNEQFF.

This clonotype was recorded once. The chain is built from TRBV18 and TRBJ2-1; TRBD2 is a possible D gene (5 bases). Germline CDR1 reads KGHSH; CDR2 reads LQKENI. V lost 2 bases and J 2 bases, leaving 16 bases between the germline ends. The CDR3 contains 17 residues. The CDR3 spells CASSPGRETDPYNEQFF. The CDR3, as DNA: TGTGCCAGCTCACCAGGTAGGGAGACTGATCCCTACAATGAGCAGTTCTTC.

The rearrangement uses TRBV5-1 and TRBJ2-5, with no clear D. Germline CDR1 reads SGHRS; CDR2 reads YFSETQ. V was cut by 1 base and J by 2 bases, with 9 bases left in between. CDR3 length: 14 residues. CDR3 DNA sequence: TGCGCCAGCAGCTTGCGGCCAGAACAAGAGACCCAGTACTTC. It specifies CASSLRPEQETQYF. The whole variable domain, filled in from reference TRBV5-1 and TRBJ2-5, reads KAGVTQTPRYLIKTRGQQVTLSCSPISGHRSVSWYQQTPGQGLQFLFEYFSETQRNKGNFPGRFSGRQFSNSRSEMNVSTLELGDSALYLCASSLRPEQETQYFGPGTRLLVL.

The chain couples TRBV11-2 to TRBJ2-5, with a tentative D call TRBD1 (6 bases). Judging by the DNA end, TRBJ2-7 fits better; the J call may be wrong. Germline V gene data show CDR1 as SGHAT and CDR2 as FQNNGV. This CDR3 has 14 residues. CDR3 in amino acids: CASSFRTAAYEQYF. DNA for the CDR3: TGTGCCAGCAGCTTTAGGACAGCGGCCTACGAGCAGTACTTC.

The chain recombines TRBV7-9 with TRBJ1-2; the D gene is possibly TRBD1 (6 bases). Between the trimmed V and J ends, which lost 4 bases and 0 bases, there was a span of 15 bases. CDR3 length equals 16 residues. CDR1 is SEHNR and CDR2 is FQNEAQ in the germline V gene (reference sequence). The CDR3 region has the DNA TGTGCCAGCAGCTCCCCTACAGGGCGCACTAACTATGGCTACACCTTC. Translation gives CASSSPTGRTNYGYTF.

This clonotype was seen a few times. The CDR3 coding sequence is TGTGCCAGCAGCTCCCCTCCCCCCTCTCGGTACCAAGAGACCCAGTACTTC. It specifies CASSSPPPSRYQETQYF. The chain couples TRBV28 to TRBJ2-5; D uncertain. The CDR3 is 17 amino acids. Trimming took off 6 bases at V and 0 bases at J, with 20 bases between the two ends. Germline V gene lookup returns CDR1 MDHEN and CDR2 SYDVKM.

The V gene is TRBV7-2, the J gene TRBJ2-1; a weak D match, TRBD2 (6 bases). The germline V and J ends were trimmed by 3 bases and 6 bases, with 12 bases remaining between them. Germline V gene data show CDR1 as SGHTA and CDR2 as FQGNSA. This CDR3 region has 14 residues. The CDR3 is CASSLFTGVNEQFF. The CDR3 bases are TGTGCCAGCAGCTTGTTTACGGGGGTCAATGAGCAGTTCTTC.